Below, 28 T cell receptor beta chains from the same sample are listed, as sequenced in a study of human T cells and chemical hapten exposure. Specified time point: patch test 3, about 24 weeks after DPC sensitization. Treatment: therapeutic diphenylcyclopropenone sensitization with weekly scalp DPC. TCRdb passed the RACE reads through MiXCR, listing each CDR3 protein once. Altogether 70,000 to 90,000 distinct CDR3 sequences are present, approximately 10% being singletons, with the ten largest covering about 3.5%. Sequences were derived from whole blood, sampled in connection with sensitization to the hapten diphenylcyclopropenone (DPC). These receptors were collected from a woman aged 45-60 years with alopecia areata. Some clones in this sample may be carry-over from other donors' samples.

The CDR3 loop is CASREDTGELFF. The CDR3 DNA reads as TGTGCCAGCAGGGAGGACACCGGGGAGCTGTTTTTT. The gene calls are TRBV6-2 or TRBV6-3 and TRBJ2-2, with a weak D call TRBD2 (5 bases). The V and J ends lost 6 bases and 3 bases respectively, with 5 bases between them. The CDR3 has 12 amino acids. Germline lookup yields CDR1 MNHEY and CDR2 SVGEGT.

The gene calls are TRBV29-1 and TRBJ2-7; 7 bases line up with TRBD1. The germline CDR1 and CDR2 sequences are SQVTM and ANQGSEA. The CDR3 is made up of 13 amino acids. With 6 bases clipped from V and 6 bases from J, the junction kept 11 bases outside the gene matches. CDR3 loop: CSVTPTGRLEQYF. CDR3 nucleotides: TGCAGCGTAACGCCGACAGGGCGACTCGAGCAGTACTTC.

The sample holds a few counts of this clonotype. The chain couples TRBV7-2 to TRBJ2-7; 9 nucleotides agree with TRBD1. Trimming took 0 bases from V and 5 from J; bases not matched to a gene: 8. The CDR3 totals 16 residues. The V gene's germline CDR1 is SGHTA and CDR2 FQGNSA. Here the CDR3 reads CASSLAPGQGRHEQYF. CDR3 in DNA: TGTGCCAGCAGCTTAGCCCCGGGACAGGGTAGGCACGAGCAGTACTTC.

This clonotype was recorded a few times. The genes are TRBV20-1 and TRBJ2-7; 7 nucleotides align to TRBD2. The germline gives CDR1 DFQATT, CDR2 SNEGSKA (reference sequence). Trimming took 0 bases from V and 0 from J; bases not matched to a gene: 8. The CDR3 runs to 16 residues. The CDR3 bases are TGCAGTGCTAGAGACCTGATGGCGGGAGACTCCTACGAGCAGTACTTC. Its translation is CSARDLMAGDSYEQYF.

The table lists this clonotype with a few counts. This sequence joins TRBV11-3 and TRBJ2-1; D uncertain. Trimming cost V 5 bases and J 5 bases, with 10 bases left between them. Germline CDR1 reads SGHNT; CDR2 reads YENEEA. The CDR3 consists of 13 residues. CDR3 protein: CASSLGPDNEQFF. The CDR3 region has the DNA TGTGCCAGCAGCCTGGGCCCGGACAATGAGCAGTTCTTC. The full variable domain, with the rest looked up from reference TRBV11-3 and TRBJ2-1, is EAGVVQSPRYKIIEKKQPVAFWCNPISGHNTLYWYLQNLGQGPELLIRYENEEAVDDSQLPKDRFSAERLKGVDSTLKIQPAELGDSAVYLCASSLGPDNEQFFGPGTRLTVL.

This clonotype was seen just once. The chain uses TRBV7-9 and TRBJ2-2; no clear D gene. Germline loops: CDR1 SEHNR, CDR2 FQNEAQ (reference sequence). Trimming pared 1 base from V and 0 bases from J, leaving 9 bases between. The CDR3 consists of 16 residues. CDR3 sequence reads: CASSLGRAANTGELFF. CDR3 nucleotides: TGTGCCAGCAGCTTAGGCCGGGCAGCGAACACCGGGGAGCTGTTTTTT. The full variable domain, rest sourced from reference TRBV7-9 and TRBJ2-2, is DTGVSQNPRHKITKRGQNVTFRCDPISEHNRLYWYRQTLGQGPEFLTYFQNEAQLEKSRLLSDRFSAERPKGSFSTLEIQRTEQGDSAMYLCASSLGRAANTGELFFGEGSRLTVL.

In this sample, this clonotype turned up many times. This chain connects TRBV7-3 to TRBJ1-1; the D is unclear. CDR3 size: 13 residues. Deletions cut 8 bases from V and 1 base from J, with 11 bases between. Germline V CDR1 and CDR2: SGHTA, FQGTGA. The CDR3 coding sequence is TGTGCCAGCGCTAAGTCCCGGAACACTGAAGCTTTCTTT. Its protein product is CASAKSRNTEAFF.

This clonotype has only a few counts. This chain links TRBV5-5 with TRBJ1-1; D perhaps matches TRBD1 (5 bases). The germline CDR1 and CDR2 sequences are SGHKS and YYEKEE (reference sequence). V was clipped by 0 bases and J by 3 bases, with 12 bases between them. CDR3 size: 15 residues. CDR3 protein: CASSLVQGRYTEAFF. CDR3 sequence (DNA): TGTGCCAGCAGCTTGGTCCAGGGTAGATACACTGAAGCTTTCTTT.

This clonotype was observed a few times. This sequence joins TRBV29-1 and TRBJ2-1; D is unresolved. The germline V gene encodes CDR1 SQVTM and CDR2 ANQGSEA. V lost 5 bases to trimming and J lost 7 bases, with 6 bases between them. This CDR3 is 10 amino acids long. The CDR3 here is CSVKDNEQFF. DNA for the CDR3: TGCAGCGTTAAGGATAATGAGCAGTTCTTC.

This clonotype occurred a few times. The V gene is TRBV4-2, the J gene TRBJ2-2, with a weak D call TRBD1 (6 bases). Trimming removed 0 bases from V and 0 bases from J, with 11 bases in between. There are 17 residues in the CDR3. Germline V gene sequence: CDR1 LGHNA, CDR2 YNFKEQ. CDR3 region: CASSQDSDSANTGELFF. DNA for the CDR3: TGTGCCAGCAGCCAAGACTCGGACAGCGCGAACACCGGGGAGCTGTTTTTT.

Written as DNA, the CDR3 is TGTGCCAGCAGCCAAGGGGCTCTAGCGGGAGCCTCAGAGACCCAGTACTTC. It translates to CASSQGALAGASETQYF. The chain is built from TRBV4-2 and TRBJ2-5; 10 positions match TRBD2. V was clipped by 1 base and J by 4 bases; unmatched bases: 9. Germline V gives CDR1 LGHNA, CDR2 YNFKEQ. The CDR3 is made up of 17 amino acids.

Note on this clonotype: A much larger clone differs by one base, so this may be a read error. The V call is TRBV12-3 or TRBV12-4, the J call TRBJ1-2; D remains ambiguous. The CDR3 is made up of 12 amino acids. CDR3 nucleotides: TGTGCCAGCAGTTTTCCTAACTATGGCTACTCCTTC. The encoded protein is CASSFPNYGYSF.

The CDR3 is CASSAQGVGTDTQYF. CDR3 DNA sequence: TGTGCCAGTAGCGCACAGGGAGTCGGCACAGATACGCAGTATTTT. The chain links TRBV19 to TRBJ2-3; the D gene is possibly TRBD1 (6 bases). V shed 6 bases and J shed 1 base, with 14 bases lying between them. Germline CDR1 LNHDA, CDR2 SQIVND (reference sequence). The CDR3 has 15 amino acids.

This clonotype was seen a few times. CDR3 DNA: TGTGCCAGCAGTTCGACAGGGAAGGGTGTCTCACCCCTCCACTTT. Encoded protein: CASSSTGKGVSPLHF. The chain combines TRBV12-3 or TRBV12-4 with TRBJ1-6; 7 bases are a match to TRBD1. The CDR3 extends over 15 amino acids. The ends lost 4 bases at V and 10 bases at J; junction bases unmatched: 10.

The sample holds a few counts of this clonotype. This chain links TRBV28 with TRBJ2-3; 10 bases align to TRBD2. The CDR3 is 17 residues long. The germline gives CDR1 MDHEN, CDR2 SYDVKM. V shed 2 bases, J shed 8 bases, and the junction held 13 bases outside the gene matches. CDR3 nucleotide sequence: TGTGCCAGCAGTTTAACCGGCAGCGGGAGGGCCCTAGGTACGCAGTATTTT. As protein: CASSLTGSGRALGTQYF.

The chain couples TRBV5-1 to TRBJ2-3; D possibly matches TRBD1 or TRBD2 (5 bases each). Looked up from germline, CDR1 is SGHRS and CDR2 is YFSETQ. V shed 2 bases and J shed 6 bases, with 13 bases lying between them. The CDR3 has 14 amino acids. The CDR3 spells CASSFNSGRDTQYF. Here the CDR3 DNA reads TGCGCCAGCAGCTTCAATTCGGGACGTGATACGCAGTATTTT.

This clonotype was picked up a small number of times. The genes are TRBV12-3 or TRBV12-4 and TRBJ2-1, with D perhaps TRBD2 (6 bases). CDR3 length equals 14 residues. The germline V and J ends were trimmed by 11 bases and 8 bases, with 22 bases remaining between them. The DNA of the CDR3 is TGTGCCGGATCTGACGGGAGTAGGGGAGATGAGCAGTTCTTC. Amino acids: CAGSDGSRGDEQFF.

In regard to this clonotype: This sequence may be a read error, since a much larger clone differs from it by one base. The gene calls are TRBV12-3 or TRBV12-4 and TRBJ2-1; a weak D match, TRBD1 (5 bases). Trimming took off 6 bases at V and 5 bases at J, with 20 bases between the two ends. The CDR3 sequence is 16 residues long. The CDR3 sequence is CASRPRSVTAHNEQFF. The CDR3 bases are TGTGCCAGCAGACCGCGATCCGTGACAGCACACAATGAGCAGTTCTTC.

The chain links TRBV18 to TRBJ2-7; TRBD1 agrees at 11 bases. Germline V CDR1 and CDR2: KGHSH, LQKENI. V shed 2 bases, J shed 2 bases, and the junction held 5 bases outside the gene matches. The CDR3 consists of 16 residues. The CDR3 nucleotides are TGTGCCAGCTCACCAGGGGGGACAGGGGGTCCCTACGAGCAGTACTTC. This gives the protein CASSPGGTGGPYEQYF.

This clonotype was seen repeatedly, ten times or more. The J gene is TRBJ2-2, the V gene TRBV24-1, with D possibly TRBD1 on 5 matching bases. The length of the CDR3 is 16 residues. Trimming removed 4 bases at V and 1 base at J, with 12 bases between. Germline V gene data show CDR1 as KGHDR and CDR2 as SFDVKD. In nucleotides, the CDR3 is TGTGCCACCAGTGACCCCCAGGGAAGGAACACCGGGGAGCTGTTTTTT. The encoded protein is CATSDPQGRNTGELFF.

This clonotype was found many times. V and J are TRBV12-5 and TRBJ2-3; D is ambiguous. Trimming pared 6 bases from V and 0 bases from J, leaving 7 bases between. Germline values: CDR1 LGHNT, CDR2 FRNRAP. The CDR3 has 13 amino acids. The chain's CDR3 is CASGVWSTDTQYF. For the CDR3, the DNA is TGTGCTAGTGGAGTATGGAGCACAGATACGCAGTATTTT.

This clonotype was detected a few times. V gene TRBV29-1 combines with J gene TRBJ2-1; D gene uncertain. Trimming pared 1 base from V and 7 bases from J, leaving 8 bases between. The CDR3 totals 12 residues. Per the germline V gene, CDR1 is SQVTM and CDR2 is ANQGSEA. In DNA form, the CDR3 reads TGCAGCGTTGAAGTTTTTCGGAATGAGCAGTTCTTC. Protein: CSVEVFRNEQFF.

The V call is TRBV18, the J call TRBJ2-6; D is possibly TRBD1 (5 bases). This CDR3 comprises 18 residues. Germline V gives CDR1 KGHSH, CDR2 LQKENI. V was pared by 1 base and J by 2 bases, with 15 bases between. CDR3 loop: CASSPQGSFRPGANVLTF. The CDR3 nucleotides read TGTGCCAGCTCACCACAGGGGTCCTTTCGCCCTGGGGCCAACGTCCTGACTTTC.

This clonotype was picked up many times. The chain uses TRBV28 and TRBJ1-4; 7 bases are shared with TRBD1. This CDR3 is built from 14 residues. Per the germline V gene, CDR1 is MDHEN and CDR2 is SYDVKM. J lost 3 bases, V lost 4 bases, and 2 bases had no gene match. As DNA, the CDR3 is TGTGCCAGCAGTTCGGGACAGCCTAATGAAAAACTGTTTTTT. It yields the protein CASSSGQPNEKLFF.

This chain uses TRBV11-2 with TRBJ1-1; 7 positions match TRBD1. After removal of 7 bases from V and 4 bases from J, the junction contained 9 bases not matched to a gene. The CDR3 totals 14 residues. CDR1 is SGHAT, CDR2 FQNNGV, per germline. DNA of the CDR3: TGTGCCAGCAACCCAGGACAGGCCGGCACTGAAGCTTTCTTT. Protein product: CASNPGQAGTEAFF.

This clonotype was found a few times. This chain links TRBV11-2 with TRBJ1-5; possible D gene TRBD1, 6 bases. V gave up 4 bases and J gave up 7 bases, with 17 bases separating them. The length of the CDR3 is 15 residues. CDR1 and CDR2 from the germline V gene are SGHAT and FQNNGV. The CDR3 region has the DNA TGTGCCAGCAGCTCCACAGGGATGGGGCACCAGCCCCAGCATTTT. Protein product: CASSSTGMGHQPQHF.

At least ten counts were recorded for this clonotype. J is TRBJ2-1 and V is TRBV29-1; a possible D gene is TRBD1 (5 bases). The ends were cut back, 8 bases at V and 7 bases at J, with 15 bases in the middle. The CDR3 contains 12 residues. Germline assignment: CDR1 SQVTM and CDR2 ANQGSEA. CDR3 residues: CSISYQGNEQFF. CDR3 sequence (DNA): TGCAGCATCTCTTATCAGGGTAATGAGCAGTTCTTC.

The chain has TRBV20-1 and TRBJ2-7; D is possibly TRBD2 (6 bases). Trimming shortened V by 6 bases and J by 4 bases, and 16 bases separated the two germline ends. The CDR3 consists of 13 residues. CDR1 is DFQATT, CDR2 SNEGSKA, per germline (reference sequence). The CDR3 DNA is TGCAGTGCGGGATTAGCGGAGCTATACGAGCAGTACTTC. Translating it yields CSAGLAELYEQYF.